The next 4 T cell receptor beta chains were all read from a single sample in a study of CD8 T cells in Susac syndrome. Random hexamers were used to reverse transcribe 0.5 to 1 ug of RNA. TCRdb passed the immunoSEQ multiplex PCR reads through MiXCR, listing each CDR3 protein once. In the table there are 65,000 to 80,000 distinct CDR3 sequences, more than 85% of which are singletons. The specimen sequenced was CD8+ T cells from PBMCs. The receptors come from a human donor with multiple sclerosis.

The V call is TRBV5-1, the J call TRBJ2-7, with TRBD2 matching 9 bases. CDR1 and CDR2 from the germline V gene are SGHRS and YFSETQ. The junction had 14 bases not matched to a gene; V was cut back by 0 bases and J by 4 bases. This CDR3 is built from 18 residues. The CDR3 is CASSLEAGLASEGYEQYF. CDR3 bases: TGCGCCAGCAGCTTGGAGGCAGGACTAGCGTCGGAAGGGTACGAGCAGTACTTC.

The CDR3, as DNA: TGTGCCACCCACCGGGAGGGACTAGCGGTCTACGAGCAGTACTTC. Amino acid sequence: CATHREGLAVYEQYF. The rearrangement joins TRBV21-1 to TRBJ2-7; TRBD2, as called in the table, went unchecked against the DNA. TRBV21-1 is described as a pseudogene. This CDR3 has 15 residues.

This clonotype was picked up one time. The chain couples TRBV7-9 to TRBJ1-6; D is undetermined. V lost 4 bases to trimming and J lost 6 bases, with 13 bases between them. This CDR3 is built from 15 residues. Germline V gives CDR1 SEHNR, CDR2 FQNEAQ (reference sequence). CDR3 nucleotides: TGTGCCAGCAGCTCCCCAGACGGGGTTAATTCACCCCTCCACTTT. It specifies CASSSPDGVNSPLHF.

The chain uses TRBV7-2 and TRBJ2-7; 8 positions agree with TRBD2. Losses at the gene ends were 5 bases for V and 7 bases for J; bases not matched to a gene: 10. The CDR3 loop spans 14 amino acids. Germline V lookup: CDR1 SGHTA, CDR2 FQGNSA. The CDR3 region is CASSGTSGTREQYF. The CDR3 DNA is TGTGCCAGCAGCGGGACGTCGGGGACTAGGGAGCAGTACTTC.